The 24 T cell receptor beta chains below all came from one sample that was sequenced in a study of blood T cell repertoires in COVID-19. Assay used: immunoSEQ multiplex PCR; TCRdb lists only in-frame clones, some missing. The repertoire holds some 120,000 clones, 80% seen once, with under 2.5% in the top ten. What was sequenced was peripheral blood. These receptors all come from a man in his sixties or seventies with acute or convalescent COVID-19.

As concerns this clone: A read error may account for a junction end that differs from germline. The chain combines TRBV27 with TRBJ2-4; 9 bases align to TRBD2. Germline V gene lookup returns CDR1 MNHEY and CDR2 SMNVEV (reference sequence). The CDR3 has 12 amino acids. The CDR3 loop is CARGGVGGPENF. The CDR3 DNA reads TGTGCCCGCGGGGGGGTCGGGGGGCCGGAGAACTTC.

Many counts were recorded for this clone. The chain is built from TRBV2 and TRBJ1-1; weak D call: TRBD1 (5 bases). This CDR3 contains 12 residues. Germline CDR1 SNHLY, CDR2 FYNNEI. V dropped 6 bases and J dropped 6 bases, with 11 bases sitting between them. CDR3 amino acids: CASRDIVPEAFF. CDR3 DNA: TGTGCCAGCAGGGACATTGTCCCTGAAGCTTTCTTT.

The genes are TRBV7-9 and TRBJ1-1; D not resolved. V was clipped by 5 bases and J by 0 bases, with 10 bases between them. The CDR3 is 14 residues long. Germline V gene lookup returns CDR1 SEHNR and CDR2 FQNEAQ (reference sequence). In DNA form, the CDR3 reads TGTGCCAGCAGCCCGTTCACTCTGAACACTGAAGCTTTCTTT. Residues: CASSPFTLNTEAFF.

The CDR3 region is CASSSTSGGSLNEQFF. The CDR3, as DNA: TGCGCCAGCAGCTCTACTAGCGGGGGTTCGCTGAATGAGCAGTTCTTC. The rearrangement joins TRBV5-1 to TRBJ2-1, with 11 bases aligning to TRBD2. Germline V gene data show CDR1 as SGHRS and CDR2 as YFSETQ. Losses at the gene ends were 3 bases for V and 7 bases for J; bases not matched to a gene: 9. CDR3 length: 16 amino acids. The whole variable domain, remainder taken from reference TRBV5-1 and TRBJ2-1, is KAGVTQTPRYLIKTRGQQVTLSCSPISGHRSVSWYQQTPGQGLQFLFEYFSETQRNKGNFPGRFSGRQFSNSRSEMNVSTLELGDSALYLCASSSTSGGSLNEQFFGPGTRLTVL.

The V and J genes are TRBV3-1 (or the pseudogene TRBV3-2) and TRBJ2-5; TRBD2 aligns across 10 bases. The germline V gene encodes CDR1 LGHDT and CDR2 YNNKEL (reference sequence). J lost 3 bases, V lost 4 bases, and 5 bases had no gene match. This CDR3 is built from 15 residues. The CDR3 is CASSPLAGGKETQYF. CDR3 nucleotide sequence: TGTGCCAGCAGCCCATTAGCGGGGGGCAAAGAGACCCAGTACTTC.

The V gene is TRBV12-3 or TRBV12-4, the J gene TRBJ1-1; D is undetermined. The CDR3 is 11 residues long. Trimming took off 3 bases at V and 7 bases at J, with 6 bases between the two ends. The DNA for the CDR3 is TGTGCCAGCAGTTTCCAGGTTGAAGCTTTCTTT. Amino acid sequence: CASSFQVEAFF.

This chain uses TRBV3-1 (or the pseudogene TRBV3-2) with TRBJ1-3; D remains ambiguous. The ends were cut back, 5 bases at V and 1 base at J, with 12 bases in the middle. Germline CDR1 LGHDT, CDR2 YNNKEL (reference sequence). This CDR3 region has 15 residues. The CDR3 loop reads CASSSRGTSGNTIYF. DNA for the CDR3: TGTGCCAGCAGCTCTAGAGGAACTTCTGGAAACACCATATATTTT.

The CDR3 protein is CASGTIYEQYF. The CDR3 nucleotides read TGTGCTTCCGGGACAATCTACGAGCAGTACTTC. The V call is TRBV12-3 or TRBV12-4, the J call TRBJ2-7; the D gene is possibly TRBD1 (6 bases). The CDR3 covers 11 residues.

This clone showed up many times. The chain recombines TRBV11-2 with TRBJ1-2, with D possibly matching TRBD1 (5 bases). The germline V gene encodes CDR1 SGHAT and CDR2 FQNNGV. The CDR3 is 15 residues long. Trimming left V 1 base short and J 2 bases short, with 11 bases between. The CDR3 DNA reads as TGTGCCAGCAGCTTAGTCGGGGGAGAGAACTATGGCTACACCTTC. It codes for CASSLVGGENYGYTF.

The V and J genes are TRBV4-1 and TRBJ1-5; 7 bases align to TRBD1. The CDR3 length is 17 residues. The V gene end was trimmed by 2 bases and the J gene end by 9 bases; junction bases not matched to a gene: 16. Germline CDR1 is MGHRA and CDR2 is YSYEKL. The CDR3 region has the DNA TGCGCCAGCAGCCAAAGGTCACAGGGGTCAGATTCTTGGCCCCAGCATTTT. Its protein is CASSQRSQGSDSWPQHF.

This rearrangement joins TRBV15 to TRBJ2-7; a weak D match, TRBD2 (6 bases). The CDR3 loop spans 15 amino acids. Germline V gives CDR1 LNHNV, CDR2 YYDKDF (reference sequence). Trimming cost V 3 bases and J 4 bases, with 16 bases left between them. The CDR3 loop is CATSRTRGFHYEQYF. The CDR3 DNA is TGTGCCACCAGCAGGACCCGGGGGTTTCATTACGAGCAGTACTTC.

This rearrangement joins TRBV19 to TRBJ1-1; 8 bases are a match to TRBD1. V dropped 1 base and J dropped 10; count of bases not matched to a gene: 11. The CDR3 extends over 15 amino acids. Germline V gives CDR1 LNHDA, CDR2 SQIVND (reference sequence). CDR3 DNA: TGTGCCAGTAGTATAGTTTCCCTCGGGACAGGACGAGCTTTCTTT. Amino acids: CASSIVSLGTGRAFF.

With respect to this clone: Other DNA sequences in this sample translate to the same CDR3. V and J are TRBV28 and TRBJ2-5; D perhaps matches TRBD2 (6 bases). Germline V CDR1 and CDR2: MDHEN, SYDVKM. V lost 3 bases, J lost 2 bases, and 7 bases lay in between. This CDR3 region has 13 residues. CDR3 DNA sequence: TGTGCCAGCAGTTTGCGGGGTCAAGAGACCCAGTACTTC. It translates to CASSLRGQETQYF.

The chain combines TRBV10-3 with TRBJ2-7; 9 bases match TRBD1. Germline-derived CDR1 and CDR2 are ENHRY and SYGVKD. J gave up 5 bases and V 5 bases, and 4 bases lay outside the gene matches. The CDR3 spans 13 residues. The CDR3 sequence: CAISKDRGNEQYF. The CDR3 coding sequence is TGTGCCATCAGTAAGGACAGGGGCAACGAGCAGTACTTC.

The chain carries TRBV6-5 and TRBJ1-3, with TRBD1 as a possible D gene (6 bases). Germline V lookup: CDR1 MNHEY, CDR2 SVGAGI. Trimming took 6 bases from V and 2 from J, leaving 11 bases between them. The CDR3 has 14 amino acids. The CDR3 region is CASRHTGTGNTIYF. As DNA, the CDR3 is TGTGCCAGCAGACACACAGGGACTGGAAACACCATATATTTT.

The genes are TRBV7-9 and TRBJ1-1; a weak D match, TRBD1 (6 bases). The CDR3 has 16 amino acids. V lost 4 bases and J lost 1, with 16 bases in between. Germline lookup yields CDR1 SEHNR and CDR2 FQNEAQ (reference sequence). The CDR3 coding sequence is TGTGCCAGCAGCTCCTCTGTTACAGGGCGGAACACTGAAGCTTTCTTT. Protein: CASSSSVTGRNTEAFF.

V and J are TRBV5-4 and TRBJ1-4; D is unresolved. V lost 4 bases and J lost 8, with 18 bases in between. The CDR3 covers 15 residues. CDR1 is SGHNT, CDR2 YYREEE, per germline (reference sequence). CDR3 DNA: TGTGCCAGCAGCCCAGGAGGCAGGAGGGAGGAAAAACTGTTTTTT. Its protein product is CASSPGGRREEKLFF.

This chain joins TRBV6-5 and TRBJ1-2; no reliable D call. The germline V and J ends were trimmed by 5 bases and 2 bases, with 12 bases remaining between them. Germline assignment: CDR1 MNHEY and CDR2 SVGAGI. The CDR3 is 14 amino acids. The CDR3 sequence: CASSQRGVNYGYTF. As DNA, the CDR3 is TGTGCCAGCAGTCAAAGAGGAGTCAACTATGGCTACACCTTC.

The rearrangement uses TRBV7-2 and TRBJ2-7; tentative D call: TRBD2 (6 bases). The V gene lost 5 bases and the J gene lost 3 bases, with 14 bases spanning the gap. CDR3 length: 14 amino acids. Germline V CDR1 and CDR2: SGHTA, FQGNSA. The chain's CDR3 is CASSPVAASYEQYF. The CDR3 DNA follows: TGTGCCAGCAGCCCCGTAGCGGCTAGCTACGAGCAGTACTTC.

V and J are TRBV7-2 and TRBJ2-3, with unresolved D. V dropped 2 bases and J dropped 5 bases, with 5 bases sitting between them. The CDR3 spans 12 residues. Germline-derived CDR1 and CDR2 are SGHTA and FQGNSA. The CDR3 sequence is CASSLLVDTQYF. CDR3 nucleotides: TGTGCCAGCAGCTTACTAGTAGATACGCAGTATTTT.

The sample holds a few counts of this clone. The J gene is TRBJ1-1, the V gene TRBV30, with D hard to call. This CDR3 region has 15 residues. V shed 0 bases and J shed 5 bases, with 16 bases lying between them. Looked up from germline, CDR1 is GTSNPN and CDR2 is SVGIG (reference sequence). CDR3 sequence reads: CAWSVRAGLETEAFF. The CDR3 DNA is TGTGCCTGGAGTGTAAGGGCAGGACTCGAGACTGAAGCTTTCTTT.

There are a few counts of this clone. The V call is TRBV4-1, the J call TRBJ2-3, with a possible D match to TRBD2 (7 bases). The germline CDR1 and CDR2 sequences are MGHRA and YSYEKL. This CDR3 has 16 residues. The V gene lost 5 bases and the J gene lost 1 base, with 16 bases spanning the gap. For the CDR3, the DNA is TGCGCCAGCAGCTTAAGGGGAGGGGGGGGCACAGATACGCAGTATTTT. Encoded protein: CASSLRGGGGTDTQYF.

This chain connects TRBV5-5 to TRBJ2-7; 8 bases line up with TRBD1. Germline V gene data show CDR1 as SGHKS and CDR2 as YYEKEE (reference sequence). V was pared by 2 bases and J by 2 bases, with 6 bases of the junction left unmatched. This CDR3 has 15 residues. DNA of the CDR3: TGTGCCAGCAGCTTCCGCGGGACAGGTGCCTACGAGCAGTACTTC. It codes for CASSFRGTGAYEQYF.

The chain uses TRBV28 and TRBJ1-1, with no clear D. The CDR3 covers 14 residues. V lost 3 bases, J lost 1 base, and 9 bases lay in between. Germline loops: CDR1 MDHEN, CDR2 SYDVKM. This CDR3 reads CASSFSVGNTEAFF. The CDR3 nucleotides are TGTGCCAGCAGTTTCTCGGTCGGGAACACTGAAGCTTTCTTT.